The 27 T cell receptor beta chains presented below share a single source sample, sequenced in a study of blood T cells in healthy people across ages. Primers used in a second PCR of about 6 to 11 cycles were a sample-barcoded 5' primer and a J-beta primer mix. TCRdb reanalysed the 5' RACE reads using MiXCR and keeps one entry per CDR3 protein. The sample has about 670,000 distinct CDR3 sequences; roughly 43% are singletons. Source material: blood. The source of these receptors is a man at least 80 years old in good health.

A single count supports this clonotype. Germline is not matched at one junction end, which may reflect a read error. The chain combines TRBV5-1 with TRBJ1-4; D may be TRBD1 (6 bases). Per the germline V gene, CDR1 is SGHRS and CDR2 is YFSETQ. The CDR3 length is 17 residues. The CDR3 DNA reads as TGTGCCAGCAGCTTGGAATCCCAAACAGGGATTAATGAAAAACTGTTTTTT. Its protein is CASSLESQTGINEKLFF.

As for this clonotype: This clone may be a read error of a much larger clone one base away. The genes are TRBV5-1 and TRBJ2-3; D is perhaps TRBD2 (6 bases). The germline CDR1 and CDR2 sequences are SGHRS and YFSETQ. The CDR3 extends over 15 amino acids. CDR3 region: CASSLTSFDGDMQYF. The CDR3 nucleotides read TGCGCCAGCAGCTTGACTAGCTTCGACGGGGATATGCAGTATTTT.

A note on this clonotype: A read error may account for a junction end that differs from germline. CDR3: CASSLVSGGSSNYGYIF. The CDR3 DNA follows: TGTGCCAGCAGCTTAGTCAGTGGCGGTTCGTCTAACTATGGCTACATCTTC. The rearrangement joins TRBV9 to TRBJ1-2; D gene unclear. Germline V gene lookup returns CDR1 SGDLS and CDR2 YYNGEE. The CDR3 is 17 residues long.

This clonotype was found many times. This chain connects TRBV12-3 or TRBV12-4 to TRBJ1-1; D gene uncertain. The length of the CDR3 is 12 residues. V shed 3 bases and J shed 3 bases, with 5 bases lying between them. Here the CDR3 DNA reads TGTGCCAGCAGTTTGGGCCACACTGAAGCTTTCTTT. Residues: CASSLGHTEAFF.

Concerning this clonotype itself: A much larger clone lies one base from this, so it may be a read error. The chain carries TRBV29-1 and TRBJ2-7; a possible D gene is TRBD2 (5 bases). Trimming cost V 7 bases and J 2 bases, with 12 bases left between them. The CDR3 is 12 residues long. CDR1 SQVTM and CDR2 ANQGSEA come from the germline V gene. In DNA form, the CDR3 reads TGCAGCGGTGCCGACGGGACCTACGAGCAGTACTTC. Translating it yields CSGADGTYEQYF.

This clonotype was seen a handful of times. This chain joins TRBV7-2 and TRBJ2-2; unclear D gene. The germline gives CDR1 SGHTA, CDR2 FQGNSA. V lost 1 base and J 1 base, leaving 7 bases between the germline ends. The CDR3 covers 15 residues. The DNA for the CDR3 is TGTGCCAGCAGCTTAGGGTCCAGGAACACCGGGGAGCTGTTTTTT. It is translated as CASSLGSRNTGELFF.

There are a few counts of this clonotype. The CDR3 DNA follows: TGCGCCAGCAGCCACGCCATATCCCGGGCTAACTATGGCTACACCTTC. Its translation is CASSHAISRANYGYTF. The chain combines TRBV4-3 with TRBJ1-2; D not resolved. Trimming removed 3 bases from V and 0 bases from J, with 14 bases in between. In germline, CDR1 is LGHNA, CDR2 YSLEER. The CDR3 length is 16 residues.

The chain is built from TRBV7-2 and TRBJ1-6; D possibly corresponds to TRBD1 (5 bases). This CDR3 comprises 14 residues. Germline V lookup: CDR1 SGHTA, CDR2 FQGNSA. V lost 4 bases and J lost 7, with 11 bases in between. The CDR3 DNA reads TGTGCCAGCAGCTCGCCGACAGAAAATTCACCCCTCCACTTT. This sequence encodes CASSSPTENSPLHF.

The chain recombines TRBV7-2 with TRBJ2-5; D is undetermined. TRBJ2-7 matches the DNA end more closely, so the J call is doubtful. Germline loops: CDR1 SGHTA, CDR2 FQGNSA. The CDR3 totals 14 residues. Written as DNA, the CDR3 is TGTGCCAGCAGCTTAGCGTTGGCTAGGGACGAGCAGTACTTC. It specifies CASSLALARDEQYF.

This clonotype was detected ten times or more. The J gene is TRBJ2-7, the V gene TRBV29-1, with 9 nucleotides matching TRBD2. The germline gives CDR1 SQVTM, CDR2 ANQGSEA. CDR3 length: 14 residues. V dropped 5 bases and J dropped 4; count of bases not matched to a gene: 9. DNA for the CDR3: TGCAGCGTTAGTGGGACTAGCAAGTCATACGAGCAGTACTTC. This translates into CSVSGTSKSYEQYF.

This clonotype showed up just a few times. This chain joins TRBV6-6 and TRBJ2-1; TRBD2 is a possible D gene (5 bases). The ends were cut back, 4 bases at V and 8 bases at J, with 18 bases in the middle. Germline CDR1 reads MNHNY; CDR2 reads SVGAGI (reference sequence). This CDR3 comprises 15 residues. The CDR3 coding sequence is TGTGCCAGCAGTTCCCCCGGAACTAGGACCGATGAGCAGTTCTTC. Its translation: CASSSPGTRTDEQFF.

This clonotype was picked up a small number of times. This CDR3 is CSASTGRSYEQYF. For the CDR3, the DNA is TGCAGTGCTAGTACCGGGCGCTCCTACGAGCAGTACTTC. The rearrangement links TRBV20-1 to TRBJ2-7; D gene unclear. The V gene's germline CDR1 is DFQATT and CDR2 SNEGSKA (reference sequence). There are 13 residues in the CDR3. Trimming shortened V by 3 bases and J by 0 bases, and 9 bases separated the two germline ends.

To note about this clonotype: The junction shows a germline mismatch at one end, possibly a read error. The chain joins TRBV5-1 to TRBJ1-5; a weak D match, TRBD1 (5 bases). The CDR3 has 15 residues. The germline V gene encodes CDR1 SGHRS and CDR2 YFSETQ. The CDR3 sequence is CASNLGVQSNQPQHF. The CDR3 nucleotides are TGCGCCAGCAACTTGGGGGTACAATCAAATCAGCCCCAGCATTTT.

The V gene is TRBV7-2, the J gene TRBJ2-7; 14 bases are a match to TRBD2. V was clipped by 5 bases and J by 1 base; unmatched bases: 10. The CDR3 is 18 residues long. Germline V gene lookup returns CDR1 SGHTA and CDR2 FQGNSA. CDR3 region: CASSPRGGLAGGSYEQYF. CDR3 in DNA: TGTGCCAGCAGCCCCCGGGGAGGACTAGCGGGGGGTTCCTACGAGCAGTACTTC. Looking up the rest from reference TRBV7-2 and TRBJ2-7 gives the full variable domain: GAGVSQSPSNKVTEKGKDVELRCDPISGHTALYWYRQSLGQGLEFLIYFQGNSAPDKSGLPSDRFSAERTGGSVSTLTIQRTQQEDSAVYLCASSPRGGLAGGSYEQYFGPGTRLTVT.

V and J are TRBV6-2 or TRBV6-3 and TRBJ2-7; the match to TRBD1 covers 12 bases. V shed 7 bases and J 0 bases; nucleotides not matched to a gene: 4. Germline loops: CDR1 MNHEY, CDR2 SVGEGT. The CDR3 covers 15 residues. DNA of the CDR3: TGTGCCAGCATGTGGGACAGGGGGCTCTCCTACGAGCAGTACTTC. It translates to CASMWDRGLSYEQYF.

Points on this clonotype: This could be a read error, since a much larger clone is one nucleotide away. The CDR3 loop reads CSVNDRIYDYTF. The CDR3 DNA sequence: TGCAGCGTTAACGACAGGATCTATGACTACACCTTC. V gene TRBV29-1 combines with J gene TRBJ1-2; possible D gene TRBD1, 6 bases. This CDR3 is built from 12 residues. The germline V gene has CDR1 SQVTM and CDR2 ANQGSEA. The whole variable domain, filled in from reference TRBV29-1 and TRBJ1-2, reads SAVISQKPSRDICQRGTSLTIQCQVDSQVTMMFWYRQQPGQSLTLIATANQGSEATYESGFVIDKFPISRPNLTFSTLTVSNMSPEDSSIYLCSVNDRIYDYTFGSGTRLTVV.

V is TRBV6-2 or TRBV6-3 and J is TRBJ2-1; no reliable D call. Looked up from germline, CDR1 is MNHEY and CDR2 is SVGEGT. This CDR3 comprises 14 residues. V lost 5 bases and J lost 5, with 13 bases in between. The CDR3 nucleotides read TGTGCCAGCAGTCGAAGGCAGGCTAACAATGAGCAGTTCTTC. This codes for CASSRRQANNEQFF.

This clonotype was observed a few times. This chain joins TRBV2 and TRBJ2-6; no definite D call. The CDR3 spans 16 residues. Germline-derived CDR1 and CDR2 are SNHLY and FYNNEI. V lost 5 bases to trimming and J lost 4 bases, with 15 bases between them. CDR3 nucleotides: TGTGCCAGCAGTCGGCTGCCGGGTTCAGGGGCCAACGTCCTGACTTTC. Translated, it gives CASSRLPGSGANVLTF.

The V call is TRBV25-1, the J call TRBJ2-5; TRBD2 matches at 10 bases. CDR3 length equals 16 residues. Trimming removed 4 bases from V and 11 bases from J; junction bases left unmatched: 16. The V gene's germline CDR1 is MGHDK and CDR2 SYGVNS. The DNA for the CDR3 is TGTGCCAGCAGTGCCTCGCTAGCGGGAGTCGGCAATGAGCAGTACTTC. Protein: CASSASLAGVGNEQYF. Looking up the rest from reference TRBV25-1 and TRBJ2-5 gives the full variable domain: EADIYQTPRYLVIGTGKKITLECSQTMGHDKMYWYQQDPGMELHLIHYSYGVNSTEKGDLSSESTVSRIRTEHFPLTLESARPSHTSQYLCASSASLAGVGNEQYFGPGTRLLVL.

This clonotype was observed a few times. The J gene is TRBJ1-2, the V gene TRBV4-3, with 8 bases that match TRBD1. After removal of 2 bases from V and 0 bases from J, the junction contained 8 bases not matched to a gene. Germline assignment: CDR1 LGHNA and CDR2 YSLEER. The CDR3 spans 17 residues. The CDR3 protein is CASSQSPGQDTNYGYTF. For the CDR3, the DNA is TGCGCCAGCAGCCAATCCCCGGGACAGGACACTAACTATGGCTACACCTTC.

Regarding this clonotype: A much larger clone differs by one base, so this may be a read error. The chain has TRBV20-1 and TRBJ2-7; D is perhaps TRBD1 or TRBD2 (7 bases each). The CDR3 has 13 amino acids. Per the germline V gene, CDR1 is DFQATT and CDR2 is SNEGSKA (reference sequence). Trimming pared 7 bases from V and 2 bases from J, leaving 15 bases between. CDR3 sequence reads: CSVGRGGPYEQYF. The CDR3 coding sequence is TGCAGTGTGGGCAGGGGGGGCCCCTACGAGCAGTACTTC.

CDR3 amino acids: CASYPSGRSYNEQYF. DNA of the CDR3: TGTGCCAGCTATCCGAGCGGGAGATCCTACAATGAGCAGTACTTC. The rearrangement uses TRBV6-2 or TRBV6-3 and TRBJ2-4; TRBD2 matches at 8 bases. The V segment lost 8 bases and the J segment 13 bases; nucleotides outside the gene matches: 19. The germline V gene encodes CDR1 MNHEY and CDR2 SVGEGT. This CDR3 has 15 amino acids.

CDR3 sequence reads: CATSSSGRAAYEQYF. The CDR3 DNA reads TGTGCCACCAGCAGTAGCGGGAGGGCAGCCTACGAGCAGTACTTC. This chain joins TRBV15 and TRBJ2-7; 11 bases align to TRBD2. V lost 3 bases and J lost 2; bases outside the gene matches: 3. The CDR3 is 15 amino acids. CDR1 is LNHNV and CDR2 is YYDKDF in the germline V gene (reference sequence).

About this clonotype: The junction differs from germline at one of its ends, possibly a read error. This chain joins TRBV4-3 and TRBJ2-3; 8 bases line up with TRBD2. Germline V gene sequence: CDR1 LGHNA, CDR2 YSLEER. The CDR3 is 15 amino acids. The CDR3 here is CAGSQEEGLADTQYF. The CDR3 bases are TGCGCCGGCAGCCAAGAAGAAGGACTAGCTGATACGCAGTATTTT.

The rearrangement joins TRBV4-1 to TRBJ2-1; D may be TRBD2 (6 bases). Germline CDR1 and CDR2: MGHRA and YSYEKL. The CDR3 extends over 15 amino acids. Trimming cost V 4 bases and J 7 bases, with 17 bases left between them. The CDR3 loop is CASSLSGRPDNEQFF. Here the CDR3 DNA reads TGCGCCAGCAGCCTTAGCGGACGCCCGGATAATGAGCAGTTCTTC.

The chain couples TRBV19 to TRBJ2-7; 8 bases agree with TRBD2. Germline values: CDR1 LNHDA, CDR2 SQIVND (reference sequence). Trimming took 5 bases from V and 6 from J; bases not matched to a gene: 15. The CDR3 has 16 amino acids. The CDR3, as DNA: TGTGCCAGTAGTCACACAATGAGCGGGAGACTGAGCGAGCAGTACTTC. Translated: CASSHTMSGRLSEQYF.

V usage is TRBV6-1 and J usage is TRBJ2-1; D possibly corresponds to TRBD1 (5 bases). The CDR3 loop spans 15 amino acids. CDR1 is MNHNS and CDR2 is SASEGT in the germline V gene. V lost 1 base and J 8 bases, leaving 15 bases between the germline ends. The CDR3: CASSEDTRDGDEQFF. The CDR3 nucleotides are TGTGCCAGCAGTGAAGACACCAGGGATGGCGATGAGCAGTTCTTC.